The clone carrying this T cell receptor beta chain was counted at least ten times. Its cognate antigen is unknown. Specified time point: newly diagnosed GD, antithyroid drugs for less than 3 months. There was RNA extracted from PBMCs, and the TCR library was made from it. Sequencing libraries for TCR beta were prepared with iRepertoire HTBI primers and Arm-PCR of CDR3 regions. A single record per CDR3 protein comes from TCRdb applying MiXCR to the multiplex PCR reads. The sample shows 450,000 to 600,000 distinct CDR3 sequences, 13% of them seen only once. This sample was taken from a study of regulatory T cells in long-lasting Graves disease. Background on the study: Antithyroid drug exposure in newly diagnosed Graves' patients had lasted under 3 months.

The study's findings and limits: Persistent disease showed a preference for TRBV28, TRBJ1-2 and TRBJ2-5.

Germline lookup yields CDR1 KGHDR and CDR2 SFDVKD. The CDR3 is 18 amino acids. The V and J ends lost 3 bases and 2 bases, in that order; junction bases with no gene match: 12. The same data also contributed to another study, on T cells in Graves' hyperthyroidism and ophthalmopathy. That work states: Primed by the HTBI set, a first-round RT-PCR was run on the TCR CDR3.

This material consisted of peripheral blood mononuclear cells (PBMCs), taken at new diagnosis, from a patient treated with antithyroid drugs. The TCR was taken from a man under 40 with Graves disease. This chain connects TRBV24-1 to TRBJ2-1, with TRBD2 identical over 7 bases. The CDR3 sequence: CATSDARSGRATYNEQFF. Here the CDR3 DNA reads TGTGCCACCAGTGATGCGCGGTCGGGGAGGGCAACCTACAATGAGCAGTTCTTC.